The 24 T cell receptor beta chains below come from one sample, sequenced in a study of shared clonotypes between healthy human individuals. Sequencing used immunoSEQ multiplex PCR; TCRdb keeps in-frame clones, though not all of them. The repertoire holds roughly 2.5 million clones, with 85% to 95% as singletons. The sequencing sample was made of naive CD4+ T cells sorted from blood. Subset: CD45RA+ positively selected. Receptor source: a man aged 18-30 years in good health.

With regard to this clone: The same CDR3 also results from other DNA sequences found in this sample. This chain links TRBV30 with TRBJ2-7; possibly TRBD1 or TRBD2 for D (6 bases each). The V end lost 0 bases, the J end lost 0 bases, and 15 bases lay between the germline ends. CDR1 and CDR2 (germline): GTSNPN, SVGIG (reference sequence). This CDR3 contains 16 residues. CDR3 amino acids: CAWSVWGAGSSYEQYF. As DNA, the CDR3 is TGTGCCTGGAGTGTCTGGGGGGCCGGGAGCTCCTACGAGCAGTACTTC.

This clone was detected once. This chain joins TRBV2 and TRBJ1-2; 9 bases agree with TRBD1. Germline V lookup: CDR1 SNHLY, CDR2 FYNNEI. CDR3 size: 14 residues. The junction had 7 bases not matched to a gene; V was cut back by 5 bases and J by 6 bases. The CDR3 loop reads CASSHPGQGNGYTF. DNA for the CDR3: TGTGCCAGCAGTCACCCGGGACAGGGAAATGGCTACACCTTC.

The rearrangement links TRBV6-1 to TRBJ2-1; D is ambiguous. The CDR3 contains 14 residues. CDR1 and CDR2 (germline): MNHNS, SASEGT. V was shortened by 4 bases and J by 1 base, with 8 bases between the two germline ends. For the CDR3, the DNA is TGTGCCAGCAGTGGCAGTGGATCCTACAATGAGCAGTTCTTC. Its translation: CASSGSGSYNEQFF.

The chain is built from TRBV18 and TRBJ2-7; tentatively, D is TRBD2 (5 bases). V lost 6 bases and J 3 bases, leaving 21 bases between the germline ends. Per germline, CDR1 KGHSH and CDR2 LQKENI. The CDR3 contains 16 residues. CDR3 residues: CASSSGRRVLGYEQYF. The DNA for the CDR3 is TGTGCCAGCTCCTCCGGACGGCGGGTATTAGGCTACGAGCAGTACTTC. Using reference TRBV18 and TRBJ2-7 for the parts outside the CDR3, the full variable domain is NAGVMQNPRHLVRRRGQEARLRCSPMKGHSHVYWYRQLPEEGLKFMVYLQKENIIDESGMPKERFSAEFPKEGPSILRIQQVVRGDSAAYFCASSSGRRVLGYEQYFGPGTRLTVT.

This sequence joins TRBV10-3 and TRBJ1-6; D ambiguous. Germline values: CDR1 ENHRY, CDR2 SYGVKD. CDR3 length: 14 residues. The ends were cut back, 7 bases at V and 8 bases at J, with 15 bases in the middle. CDR3 in amino acids: CAIKSGPVDSPLHF. CDR3 coding DNA: TGTGCCATCAAGAGCGGGCCCGTGGATTCACCCCTCCACTTT.

As for this clone: The sample contains more than one DNA sequence encoding this CDR3. The CDR3 here is CASSLAKAYEQYF. CDR3 nucleotides: TGCGCCAGCAGCTTGGCCAAGGCCTACGAGCAGTACTTC. The chain is built from TRBV5-1 and TRBJ2-7; no definite D call. Germline V gives CDR1 SGHRS, CDR2 YFSETQ. V gave up 0 bases and J gave up 2 bases, with 6 bases separating them. The CDR3 is 13 amino acids.

This clone was counted between two and nine times. V is TRBV5-1 and J is TRBJ1-6; D perhaps matches TRBD1 (5 bases). Germline values: CDR1 SGHRS, CDR2 YFSETQ. The CDR3 has 13 amino acids. The V and J ends lost 4 bases and 8 bases respectively, with 10 bases between them. CDR3 coding DNA: TGCGCCAGCAGCCCGGGGGACGATTCACCCCTCCACTTT. Its protein is CASSPGDDSPLHF. The full variable domain, in which reference TRBV5-1 and TRBJ1-6 provide the parts outside the CDR3, is KAGVTQTPRYLIKTRGQQVTLSCSPISGHRSVSWYQQTPGQGLQFLFEYFSETQRNKGNFPGRFSGRQFSNSRSEMNVSTLELGDSALYLCASSPGDDSPLHFGNGTRLTVT.

The rearrangement links TRBV6-1 to TRBJ2-7; TRBD1 aligns across 8 bases. Germline CDR1 is MNHNS and CDR2 is SASEGT. The length of the CDR3 is 15 residues. Trimming at V came to 2 bases and at J to 5 bases, leaving 8 bases not matched to a gene. The DNA of the CDR3 is TGTGCCAGCAGTGAATACGGAGACAGGGGTAACGAGCAGTACTTC. This gives the protein CASSEYGDRGNEQYF.

The chain couples TRBV30 to TRBJ2-5, with D unresolved. V lost 1 base and J lost 5, with 11 bases in between. The CDR3 is 13 residues long. Looked up from germline, CDR1 is GTSNPN and CDR2 is SVGIG (reference sequence). CDR3 nucleotide sequence: TGTGCCTGGAGTGGACAAGGCCGTGAGACCCAGTACTTC. Amino acids: CAWSGQGRETQYF. Supplemented by reference TRBV30 and TRBJ2-5, the full variable domain reads SQTIHQWPATLVQPVGSPLSLECTVEGTSNPNLYWYRQAAGRGLQLLFYSVGIGQISSEVPQNLSASRPQDRQFILSSKKLLLSDSGFYLCAWSGQGRETQYFGPGTRLLVL.

The chain uses TRBV4-3 and TRBJ2-2; 8 nucleotides align to TRBD1. After removal of 0 bases from V and 7 bases from J, the junction contained 4 bases not matched to a gene. CDR3 length: 15 amino acids. The V gene's germline CDR1 is LGHNA and CDR2 YSLEER. The CDR3 spells CASSQEQGVVGELFF. The CDR3 DNA sequence: TGCGCCAGCAGCCAAGAACAGGGGGTGGTCGGGGAGCTGTTTTTT.

Points on this clone: A read error may produce the germline difference seen at one junction end. The rearrangement joins TRBV7-7 to TRBJ1-1; 7 bases match TRBD1. Germline CDR1 SSHAT, CDR2 FNYEAQ (reference sequence). The CDR3 runs to 16 residues. The CDR3 sequence is CASSPWDSSGDTEAFF. The CDR3, as DNA: TGTGCTAGCAGCCCCTGGGACAGTTCCGGGGACACTGAAGCTTTCTTT.

The V call is TRBV18, the J call TRBJ2-7; TRBD2 matches 15 bases. The junction had 9 bases not matched to a gene; V was cut back by 3 bases and J by 9 bases. Germline V gene lookup returns CDR1 KGHSH and CDR2 LQKENI. The CDR3 is 16 amino acids. The CDR3, as DNA: TGTGCCAGCTCACCGCCGGGACTAGCGGGGGGTGCTGCGCAGTACTTC. Amino acid sequence: CASSPPGLAGGAAQYF.

This chain connects TRBV2 to TRBJ1-1, with D hard to call. Germline V gene lookup returns CDR1 SNHLY and CDR2 FYNNEI. V lost 1 base to trimming and J lost 7 bases, with 16 bases between them. CDR3 length: 15 amino acids. CDR3 nucleotides: TGTGCCAGCAGTGAAGGCGAACTCATTAGCGGTGAAGCTTTCTTT. This codes for CASSEGELISGEAFF.

The chain uses TRBV27 and TRBJ1-5, with D possibly being TRBD1 (6 bases). The CDR3 spans 14 residues. Germline CDR1 MNHEY, CDR2 SMNVEV (reference sequence). Trimming removed 6 bases at V and 3 bases at J, with 12 bases between. The CDR3 nucleotides read TGTGCCAGCAGCAGCGGGACAATCAATCAGCCCCAGCATTTT. Residues: CASSSGTINQPQHF.

This chain links TRBV30 with TRBJ2-7, with D unresolved. V was clipped by 5 bases and J by 6 bases, with 20 bases between them. Germline lookup yields CDR1 GTSNPN and CDR2 SVGIG (reference sequence). The CDR3 has 14 residues. The CDR3: CAWGYTYGAGEQYF. For the CDR3, the DNA is TGTGCCTGGGGTTACACCTACGGTGCCGGCGAGCAGTACTTC.

The rearrangement links TRBV13 to TRBJ1-4, with a tentative D call TRBD1 (5 bases). The CDR3 runs 16 residues. V was clipped by 2 bases and J by 2 bases, with 12 bases between them. Germline V gene data show CDR1 as PRHDT and CDR2 as FYEKMQ (reference sequence). The CDR3 loop reads CASSLRGKMTNEKLFF. The CDR3 bases are TGTGCCAGCAGCTTAAGGGGAAAGATGACTAATGAAAAACTGTTTTTT.

V is TRBV10-3 and J is TRBJ2-7, with D possibly being TRBD1 (5 bases). The CDR3 consists of 13 residues. CDR1 is ENHRY and CDR2 is SYGVKD in the germline V gene. V lost 3 bases and J 4 bases, leaving 10 bases between the germline ends. CDR3 nucleotides: TGTGCCATCAGTGACTCCAGGGAATACGAGCAGTACTTC. This translates into CAISDSREYEQYF.

The chain links TRBV5-1 to TRBJ1-1; possible D gene TRBD1, 5 bases. The V and J ends lost 1 base and 3 bases respectively, with 16 bases between them. This CDR3 contains 16 residues. Germline values: CDR1 SGHRS, CDR2 YFSETQ. This chain's CDR3 is CASSLWGNPQDTEAFF. CDR3 in DNA: TGCGCCAGCAGCTTGTGGGGTAACCCACAGGACACTGAAGCTTTCTTT.

Only one count was recorded for this clone. This chain uses TRBV28 with TRBJ1-5, with D possibly matching TRBD1 (5 bases). The germline V gene encodes CDR1 MDHEN and CDR2 SYDVKM. Trimming left V 5 bases short and J 4 bases short, with 9 bases between. The CDR3 totals 13 residues. The CDR3 loop is CASSIRVNQPQHF. In nucleotides, the CDR3 is TGTGCCAGCAGTATCAGGGTAAATCAGCCCCAGCATTTT.

This chain uses TRBV5-1 with TRBJ2-3; D perhaps matches TRBD2 (6 bases). Germline assignment: CDR1 SGHRS and CDR2 YFSETQ. The CDR3 is made up of 15 amino acids. V lost 0 bases and J lost 3, with 11 bases in between. The CDR3 coding sequence is TGCGCCAGCAGCTTGGCCGAGCTAGCGACAGATACGCAGTATTTT. Translated: CASSLAELATDTQYF.

This chain links TRBV6-1 with TRBJ1-5, with D unclear. Looked up from germline, CDR1 is MNHNS and CDR2 is SASEGT. The ends were cut back, 2 bases at V and 6 bases at J, with 5 bases in the middle. The CDR3 runs 12 residues. The CDR3 sequence: CASSEWPQPQHF. The CDR3 DNA follows: TGTGCCAGCAGTGAATGGCCTCAGCCCCAGCATTTT.

For this clone: Additional DNA sequences in this sample encode the identical CDR3. The chain is built from TRBV5-6 and TRBJ2-1, with D unresolved. Germline V lookup: CDR1 SGHDT, CDR2 YYEEEE. Trimming took 0 bases from V and 4 from J, leaving 8 bases between them. The CDR3 totals 14 residues. CDR3 DNA sequence: TGTGCCAGCAGCTTGGGGGAAATTTACAATGAGCAGTTCTTC. Translation: CASSLGEIYNEQFF. The full variable domain, its missing parts supplied by reference TRBV5-6 and TRBJ2-1, is DAGVTQSPTHLIKTRGQQVTLRCSPKSGHDTVSWYQQALGQGPQFIFQYYEEEERQRGNFPDRFSGHQFPNYSSELNVNALLLGDSALYLCASSLGEIYNEQFFGPGTRLTVL.

On this clone: In the same sample, other DNA sequences code for this CDR3. V and J are TRBV30 and TRBJ1-5; D may be TRBD1 (5 bases). The CDR3 runs 13 residues. Germline CDR1 reads GTSNPN; CDR2 reads SVGIG (reference sequence). V was trimmed by 4 bases and J by 3 bases, leaving 10 bases between them. CDR3: CAWTTGVNQPQHF. The CDR3 coding sequence is TGTGCCTGGACCACAGGAGTCAATCAGCCCCAGCATTTT.

This clone was recorded once. This chain connects TRBV5-6 to TRBJ2-7; 7 bases are shared with TRBD2. With V trimmed by 6 bases and J by 3 bases, 6 bases remained unmatched. Per germline, CDR1 SGHDT and CDR2 YYEEEE. There are 13 residues in the CDR3. The DNA of the CDR3 is TGTGCCAGCACCGGCGGGAGCCTCTACGAGCAGTACTTC. Encoded protein: CASTGGSLYEQYF.